The 31 T cell receptor beta chains listed next were all sequenced from one sample in a study of blood T cell repertoires in COVID-19. Repertoires were generated with immunoSEQ multiplex PCR, while TCRdb's copy carries only in-frame clones and drops some. The sample carries about 260,000 clones, around 90% recorded once. Source material: peripheral blood. These receptors originate from a human donor in a cohort sampled during active COVID-19.

J is TRBJ2-7 and V is TRBV28; 10 bases match TRBD2. Germline CDR1 reads MDHEN; CDR2 reads SYDVKM. This CDR3 contains 16 residues. V trimming: 4 bases; J trimming: 4 bases; junction bases outside the gene matches: 10. CDR3 protein: CASSSATGTSEYEQYF. CDR3 DNA: TGTGCCAGCAGTTCCGCAACCGGGACTAGCGAGTACGAGCAGTACTTC.

V gene TRBV6-2 or TRBV6-3 combines with J gene TRBJ1-1; D remains ambiguous. The CDR3 contains 12 residues. Germline loops: CDR1 MNHEY, CDR2 SVGEGT. V gave up 4 bases and J gave up 11 bases, with 14 bases separating them. The CDR3 protein is CASSFAARDAFF. CDR3 bases: TGTGCCAGCAGTTTCGCGGCACGAGATGCTTTCTTT.

V is TRBV6-5 and J is TRBJ1-6; TRBD1 aligns across 7 bases. V was clipped by 5 bases and J by 9 bases; unmatched bases: 10. Germline V lookup: CDR1 MNHEY, CDR2 SVGAGI. The CDR3 covers 15 residues. As DNA, the CDR3 is TGTGCCAGCAGTAAGGGGGCAGGGCTCGGTTCACCCCTCCACTTT. Translating gives CASSKGAGLGSPLHF.

The V call is TRBV19, the J call TRBJ1-1, with 8 bases aligning to TRBD1. V gave up 5 bases and J gave up 8 bases; unmatched junction bases: 13. The CDR3 runs 15 residues. Germline values: CDR1 LNHDA, CDR2 SQIVND (reference sequence). CDR3 DNA: TGTGCCAGTAGTCCCGCCCGACAGGGGAGTAGGGAAGCTTTCTTT. Protein sequence: CASSPARQGSREAFF.

The chain employs TRBV5-1 and TRBJ2-5; D is unclear. CDR1 and CDR2 from the germline V gene are SGHRS and YFSETQ. This CDR3 contains 12 residues. V was cut by 4 bases and J by 2 bases, with 6 bases left in between. In DNA, the CDR3 is TGCGCCAGCAGCAAGCAACAAGAGACCCAGTACTTC. Protein sequence: CASSKQQETQYF.

The chain uses TRBV5-1 and TRBJ2-7; 7 bases are a match to TRBD1. CDR1 is SGHRS, CDR2 YFSETQ, per germline. J was trimmed by 6 bases and V by 4 bases; bases with no gene match: 10. The CDR3 runs to 14 residues. CDR3 DNA: TGCGCCAGCAGCCCCGGGACAGCCAGGGGCGAGCAGTACTTC. This encodes CASSPGTARGEQYF.

The V call is TRBV7-2, the J call TRBJ2-7; 9 bases align to TRBD1. CDR1 and CDR2 (germline): SGHTA, FQGNSA. The V segment lost 0 bases and the J segment 4 bases; nucleotides outside the gene matches: 7. The length of the CDR3 is 16 residues. The CDR3 is CASSLASTGGRYEQYF. The CDR3, as DNA: TGTGCCAGCAGCTTAGCTTCGACAGGGGGTCGGTACGAGCAGTACTTC.

The chain employs TRBV27 and TRBJ1-2; D is possibly TRBD1 (6 bases). The ends were cut back, 7 bases at V and 1 base at J, with 16 bases in the middle. CDR3 length: 15 residues. Germline lookup yields CDR1 MNHEY and CDR2 SMNVEV (reference sequence). The CDR3 DNA sequence: TGTGCCAGCAAAAGGACAGTACCATTTAACTATGGCTACACCTTC. Translation gives CASKRTVPFNYGYTF.

J is TRBJ1-6 and V is TRBV27; TRBD1 agrees at 9 bases. V lost 8 bases and J lost 4; bases outside the gene matches: 6. Germline V lookup: CDR1 MNHEY, CDR2 SMNVEV (reference sequence). The CDR3 extends over 15 amino acids. The CDR3 nucleotides are TGTGCCAGCCTACAGGGGGCGCGATATAATTCACCCCTCCACTTT. As protein: CASLQGARYNSPLHF.

The genes are TRBV9 and TRBJ2-7, with D perhaps TRBD1 (7 bases). Germline V gives CDR1 SGDLS, CDR2 YYNGEE. The CDR3 consists of 14 residues. V was cut by 3 bases and J by 2 bases, with 12 bases left in between. DNA of the CDR3: TGTGCCAGCAGCGCGCAGGGGGAGGCCTACGAGCAGTACTTC. This codes for CASSAQGEAYEQYF.

This clone has only one observation. The CDR3 DNA is TGTGCCAGCAGCTTAGTAGAGGGTTTATTCTACGAGCAGTACTTC. This translates into CASSLVEGLFYEQYF. The V call is TRBV11-2, the J call TRBJ2-7; possibly TRBD2 for D (5 bases). The CDR3 spans 15 residues. CDR1 and CDR2 (germline): SGHAT, FQNNGV. The V and J ends lost 1 base and 3 bases respectively, with 13 bases between them.

The rearrangement uses TRBV2 and TRBJ2-7, with 12 bases lining up with TRBD2. Germline V gives CDR1 SNHLY, CDR2 FYNNEI. The junction had 12 bases not matched to a gene; V was cut back by 7 bases and J by 5 bases. There are 16 residues in the CDR3. The DNA of the CDR3 is TGTGCCAGCACTAATTTTGGGACTAGCGGGTTCCACGAGCAGTACTTC. This encodes CASTNFGTSGFHEQYF.

The chain has TRBV7-6 and TRBJ2-2, with 13 bases that match TRBD2. The CDR3 length is 16 residues. CDR1 is SGHVS and CDR2 is FNYEAQ in the germline V gene. Trimming took 3 bases from V and 3 from J; bases not matched to a gene: 1. The CDR3, as DNA: TGTGCCAGCAGCTTGGGACTAGCGGGGTACACCGGGGAGCTGTTTTTT. This translates into CASSLGLAGYTGELFF.

CDR3 protein: CASSFTPGDTEAFF. CDR3 DNA sequence: TGTGCCAGCAGCTTTACCCCAGGCGACACTGAAGCTTTCTTT. The V and J genes are TRBV7-2 and TRBJ1-1, with D hard to call. Germline CDR1 reads SGHTA; CDR2 reads FQGNSA. V was clipped by 3 bases and J by 3 bases, with 11 bases between them. The CDR3 has 14 residues. The whole variable domain, filled in from reference TRBV7-2 and TRBJ1-1, reads GAGVSQSPSNKVTEKGKDVELRCDPISGHTALYWYRQSLGQGLEFLIYFQGNSAPDKSGLPSDRFSAERTGGSVSTLTIQRTQQEDSAVYLCASSFTPGDTEAFFGQGTRLTVV.

CDR3 region: CASSQVQGAAEAFF. CDR3 bases: TGTGCCAGCAGCCAAGTACAGGGGGCAGCTGAAGCTTTCTTT. V and J are TRBV3-1 (or the pseudogene TRBV3-2) and TRBJ1-1, with TRBD1 identical over 9 bases. CDR3 length: 14 residues. Trimming removed 1 base from V and 6 bases from J; junction bases left unmatched: 3. CDR1 is LGHDT and CDR2 is YNNKEL in the germline V gene (reference sequence).

Here the CDR3 reads CASQRRDSPLHF. The DNA of the CDR3 is TGTGCCAGCCAGAGGAGGGATTCACCCCTCCACTTT. This chain connects TRBV6-6 to TRBJ1-6, with unresolved D. The CDR3 contains 12 residues. Germline-derived CDR1 and CDR2 are MNHNY and SVGAGI (reference sequence). V shed 8 bases and J shed 8 bases, with 10 bases lying between them.

The J gene is TRBJ1-2, the V gene TRBV6-5; 7 nucleotides align to TRBD1. The V gene's germline CDR1 is MNHEY and CDR2 SVGAGI. Trimming at V came to 4 bases and at J to 7 bases, leaving 9 bases not matched to a gene. The CDR3 is 14 residues long. As DNA, the CDR3 is TGTGCCAGCAGTTTCTCCGGGACAGCAAGTGGCTACACCTTC. Protein: CASSFSGTASGYTF.

This clone appeared once. J is TRBJ2-3 and V is TRBV6-2 or TRBV6-3; 7 bases match TRBD2. From germline, CDR1 is MNHEY and CDR2 SVGEGT. With 5 bases clipped from V and 0 bases from J, the junction kept 8 bases outside the gene matches. The CDR3 consists of 16 residues. Written as DNA, the CDR3 is TGTGCCAGCAGTGAGAGACTAGCCTCTAGCACAGATACGCAGTATTTT. This gives the protein CASSERLASSTDTQYF.

For the CDR3, the DNA is TGTGCCAGCAGGTTGGACAGGGATTCGCCAACCACCTTC. This translates into CASRLDRDSPTTF. The chain joins TRBV6-5 to TRBJ1-2, with 8 bases identical to TRBD1. The V gene's germline CDR1 is MNHEY and CDR2 SVGAGI. J gave up 13 bases and V 6 bases, and 13 bases lay outside the gene matches. The CDR3 runs to 13 residues.

The gene calls are TRBV6-2 or TRBV6-3 and TRBJ1-2, with 10 nucleotides matching TRBD1. Looked up from germline, CDR1 is MNHEY and CDR2 is SVGEGT. The junction had 5 bases not matched to a gene; V was cut back by 4 bases and J by 3 bases. The CDR3 contains 15 residues. This CDR3 is CASSSRTGGDYGYTF. CDR3 DNA: TGTGCCAGCAGTTCGAGGACAGGGGGAGACTATGGCTACACCTTC.

This chain joins TRBV7-2 and TRBJ2-7; TRBD2 matches at 10 bases. V lost 4 bases to trimming and J lost 0 bases; unmatched junction nucleotides: 3. CDR1 is SGHTA and CDR2 is FQGNSA in the germline V gene. The CDR3 totals 15 residues. CDR3 nucleotide sequence: TGTGCCAGCAGCTCTACTAGCGGGGCCTCCTACGAGCAGTACTTC. Protein: CASSSTSGASYEQYF. Looking up the rest from reference TRBV7-2 and TRBJ2-7 gives the full variable domain: GAGVSQSPSNKVTEKGKDVELRCDPISGHTALYWYRQSLGQGLEFLIYFQGNSAPDKSGLPSDRFSAERTGGSVSTLTIQRTQQEDSAVYLCASSSTSGASYEQYFGPGTRLTVT.

V usage is TRBV3-1 (or the pseudogene TRBV3-2) and J usage is TRBJ1-6, with unresolved D. V lost 0 bases and J 5 bases, leaving 23 bases between the germline ends. Germline-derived CDR1 and CDR2 are LGHDT and YNNKEL (reference sequence). The CDR3 runs to 20 residues. Here the CDR3 reads CASSQDVPVSPRRDNSPLHF. The CDR3 coding sequence is TGTGCCAGCAGCCAAGATGTTCCGGTAAGTCCCCGCCGGGATAATTCACCCCTCCACTTT.

The rearrangement links TRBV28 to TRBJ1-5; no firm D call. The CDR3 contains 16 residues. Germline V lookup: CDR1 MDHEN, CDR2 SYDVKM. V lost 2 bases, J lost 4 bases, and 15 bases lay in between. CDR3 loop: CASSLQGALPNQPQHF. The CDR3, as DNA: TGTGCCAGCAGTTTACAAGGAGCTCTTCCTAATCAGCCCCAGCATTTT.

The chain recombines TRBV3-1 (or the pseudogene TRBV3-2) with TRBJ2-7, with 8 nucleotides matching TRBD1. Germline V CDR1 and CDR2: LGHDT, YNNKEL (reference sequence). This CDR3 has 13 amino acids. V trimming: 4 bases; J trimming: 5 bases; junction bases outside the gene matches: 4. This chain's CDR3 is CASSPRGRDEQYF. The CDR3 nucleotides are TGTGCCAGCAGCCCCAGGGGGCGCGACGAGCAGTACTTC.

The chain recombines TRBV2 with TRBJ1-1; D is uncertain. V lost 1 base, J lost 0 bases, and 3 bases lay in between. CDR1 and CDR2 from the germline V gene are SNHLY and FYNNEI. The CDR3 consists of 13 residues. The CDR3 sequence is CASSEGVNTEAFF. DNA for the CDR3: TGTGCCAGCAGTGAAGGAGTGAACACTGAAGCTTTCTTT.

The chain joins TRBV28 to TRBJ1-3; D possibly corresponds to TRBD1 (5 bases). Germline-derived CDR1 and CDR2 are MDHEN and SYDVKM. V lost 3 bases, J lost 0 bases, and 18 bases lay in between. The CDR3 contains 18 residues. The CDR3 here is CASSLAAGFLSSGNTIYF. The CDR3 DNA follows: TGTGCCAGCAGTTTGGCGGCAGGGTTCTTGAGCTCTGGAAACACCATATATTTT.

This clone was observed once. V is TRBV27 and J is TRBJ2-7, with TRBD2 matching over 10 bases. Germline V gene sequence: CDR1 MNHEY, CDR2 SMNVEV (reference sequence). This CDR3 spans 16 amino acids. Trimming cost V 5 bases and J 2 bases; bases outside gene matches: 9. The CDR3 protein is CASSPLTSGNPYEQYF. The CDR3 DNA sequence: TGTGCCAGCAGTCCGCTAACTAGCGGGAACCCCTACGAGCAGTACTTC.

This clone was observed a single time. V usage is TRBV7-2 and J usage is TRBJ1-5; D is ambiguous. The V and J ends lost 2 bases and 0 bases respectively, with 8 bases between them. The length of the CDR3 is 15 residues. Per germline, CDR1 SGHTA and CDR2 FQGNSA. The CDR3 DNA follows: TGTGCCAGCAGCTTAACCGGGGATAGCAATCAGCCCCAGCATTTT. Amino acid sequence: CASSLTGDSNQPQHF.

CDR3 coding DNA: TGTGCCAGCAGGGACTCCGGGGGAGAGACCCAGTACTTC. Its translation is CASRDSGGETQYF. The gene calls are TRBV6-5 and TRBJ2-5, with a weak D call TRBD2 (6 bases). This CDR3 contains 13 residues. Trimming pared 6 bases from V and 4 bases from J, leaving 12 bases between. Germline V gene lookup returns CDR1 MNHEY and CDR2 SVGAGI.

This rearrangement joins TRBV4-1 to TRBJ2-7; D remains ambiguous. Germline CDR1 and CDR2: MGHRA and YSYEKL. Deletions cut 4 bases from V and 3 bases from J, with 13 bases between. This CDR3 region has 14 residues. The CDR3 protein is CASSPRSRLYEQYF. CDR3 in DNA: TGCGCCAGCAGCCCGAGGTCTCGACTCTACGAGCAGTACTTC.

As DNA, the CDR3 is TGTGCCAGCAGTTCACCCGGGATTCTGAACACTGAAGCTTTCTTT. Translating gives CASSSPGILNTEAFF. The V gene is TRBV28, the J gene TRBJ1-1; D is undetermined. Germline V gives CDR1 MDHEN, CDR2 SYDVKM. The V end was cut by 4 bases, the J end by 0 bases, with 12 bases between. The CDR3 consists of 15 residues.